This T cell receptor beta chain was documented in a study of blood T cells in healthy people across ages. Study conclusions and caveats: Fewer expanded clones and more diversity marked long-lived versus aged donors. A strong correlation between TCR beta diversity and naive T cell percentage was seen.

Alongside a J-beta primer mix, a sample-barcoded 5' primer served in a second PCR lasting about 7 to 11 cycles. The template-switch adaptor was a 5' adaptor with 12 random nucleotides. It tagged each cDNA molecule. Each CDR3 protein gets one entry after TCRdb re-called the 5' RACE reads with MiXCR. The table has some 640,000 distinct CDR3 sequences, roughly 49% seen once. Isolated PBMCs totaled at least 6.5 million in each sample. Concerning this clonotype: Its antigen is unidentified.

V gave up 4 bases and J gave up 2 bases, with 18 bases separating them. This CDR3 comprises 17 residues. CDR1 and CDR2 (germline): SGHAT, FQNNGV. The specimen sequenced was blood. The chain couples TRBV11-2 to TRBJ2-1; no reliable D call. The sequence was obtained from an older woman in good health. The CDR3: CASSYLGAVMTYNEQFF. DNA of the CDR3: TGTGCCAGCAGCTACCTCGGTGCAGTTATGACCTACAATGAGCAGTTCTTC.